This T cell receptor beta chain was identified during a study of beta chain features in type 1 diabetes. About the study: Cell yields, gender and age were similar in healthy donors and patients. Study results and limitations: Naive, central memory and Treg TCRB repertoires seemed to resemble each other more closely in patients than they did in healthy donors. Any HLA type influence on TCRB rearrangement was left unresolved here.

Purities over 95% were achieved in all sorted populations. This clone has only a few counts. Its antigen is unknown. Every isolated RNA sample was fully reverse transcribed, so sequencing captured expressed TCRB transcripts. This table comes from immunoSEQ multiplex PCR, and its TCRdb copy is limited to in-frame clones, with some not included. The sample has just over 150,000 clones, approximately 10% seen once. V lost 1 base and J 8 bases, leaving 15 bases between the germline ends. The germline CDR1 and CDR2 sequences are KGHSH and LQKENI. CDR3 length: 15 amino acids. The V call is TRBV18, the J call TRBJ2-1; D is ambiguous. The sequenced material came from central memory CD4+ T cells from blood. This receptor was taken from a man in his late teens or twenties in good health. The CDR3 coding sequence is TGTGCCAGCTCACCACAGCTCTCTGCTGGGGATGAGCAGTTCTTC. This encodes CASSPQLSAGDEQFF.